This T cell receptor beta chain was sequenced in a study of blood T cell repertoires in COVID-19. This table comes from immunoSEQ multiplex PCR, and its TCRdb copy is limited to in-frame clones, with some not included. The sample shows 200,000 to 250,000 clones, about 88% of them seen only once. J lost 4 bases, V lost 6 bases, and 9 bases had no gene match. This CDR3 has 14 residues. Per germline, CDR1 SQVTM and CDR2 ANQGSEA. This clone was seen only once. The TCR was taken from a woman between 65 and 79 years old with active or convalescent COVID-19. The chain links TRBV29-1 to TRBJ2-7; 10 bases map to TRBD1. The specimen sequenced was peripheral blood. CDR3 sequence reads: CSVLRQGARYEQYF. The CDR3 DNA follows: TGCAGCGTATTGCGACAGGGGGCTAGGTACGAGCAGTACTTC.